This T cell receptor beta chain comes out of a study of shared clonotypes between healthy human individuals. Each unsorted PBMC replicate got 300 ng genomic DNA, around 30,000 genomes. Ten immunoSEQ deep assay plates served to sequence unsorted PBMC DNA. Method: immunoSEQ multiplex PCR; TCRdb's copy keeps in-frame clones and lacks some. The sample carries about 470,000 clones, 75% to 85% recorded once. Everyone who donated was a Caucasian adult who lived in Nashville, Tennessee. The CDR3 totals 16 residues. Trimming stripped 1 base from V and 0 bases from J, with 11 bases between. CDR1 and CDR2 (germline): SGHDT, YYEEEE.

The chain employs TRBV5-6 and TRBJ1-3; possibly TRBD1 for D (6 bases). The TCR was taken from a woman aged 35 to 49 in good health. Some clones in this sample may be carry-over from other donors' samples. The source material was PBMCs. The CDR3 coding sequence is TGTGCCAGCAGCTTGCCGGGGGCGAACTCTGGAAACACCATATATTTT. Residues: CASSLPGANSGNTIYF.